The 3 T cell receptor beta chains presented below share a single source sample, sequenced in a study of neoadjuvant anti-PD-1 for oral cavity cancer. Only in-frame clones appear in the TCRdb table, and some are missing; sequencing was by immunoSEQ multiplex PCR. The data hold about 14,000 clones, with nearly 70% observed a single time. Time point in this sample: after neoadjuvant nivolumab, at surgical resection. The sample in question was PBMCs, obtained after nivolumab (anti-PD-1) treatment. The receptor source for this set is a person aged 35-80 years with oral cavity squamous cell carcinoma.

This chain joins TRBV11-2 and TRBJ2-3, with D uncertain. Germline-derived CDR1 and CDR2 are SGHAT and FQNNGV. The CDR3 loop spans 15 amino acids. The V and J ends lost 5 bases and 0 bases respectively, with 12 bases between them. The CDR3 reads CASSPSTGSTDTQYF. DNA of the CDR3: TGTGCCAGCAGCCCCTCTACCGGAAGCACAGATACGCAGTATTTT.

The chain combines TRBV29-1 with TRBJ2-2, with D tentatively TRBD2 (5 bases). This CDR3 has 14 amino acids. V was trimmed by 7 bases and J by 2 bases, leaving 14 bases between them. Germline CDR1 reads SQVTM; CDR2 reads ANQGSEA. CDR3 sequence reads: CSGRSAHNTGELFF. For the CDR3, the DNA is TGCAGCGGACGTAGCGCCCACAACACCGGGGAGCTGTTTTTT.

This clone was picked up one time. The J gene is TRBJ2-1, the V gene TRBV29-1; 7 bases are a match to TRBD1. This CDR3 is built from 14 residues. Germline CDR1 and CDR2: SQVTM and ANQGSEA. Unmatched junction bases numbered 12, after V lost 7 bases and J lost 6 bases. The CDR3 DNA reads TGCAGCGAGATAGCAGGGGCAGGGGGCAATGAGCAGTTCTTC. Its protein is CSEIAGAGGNEQFF.